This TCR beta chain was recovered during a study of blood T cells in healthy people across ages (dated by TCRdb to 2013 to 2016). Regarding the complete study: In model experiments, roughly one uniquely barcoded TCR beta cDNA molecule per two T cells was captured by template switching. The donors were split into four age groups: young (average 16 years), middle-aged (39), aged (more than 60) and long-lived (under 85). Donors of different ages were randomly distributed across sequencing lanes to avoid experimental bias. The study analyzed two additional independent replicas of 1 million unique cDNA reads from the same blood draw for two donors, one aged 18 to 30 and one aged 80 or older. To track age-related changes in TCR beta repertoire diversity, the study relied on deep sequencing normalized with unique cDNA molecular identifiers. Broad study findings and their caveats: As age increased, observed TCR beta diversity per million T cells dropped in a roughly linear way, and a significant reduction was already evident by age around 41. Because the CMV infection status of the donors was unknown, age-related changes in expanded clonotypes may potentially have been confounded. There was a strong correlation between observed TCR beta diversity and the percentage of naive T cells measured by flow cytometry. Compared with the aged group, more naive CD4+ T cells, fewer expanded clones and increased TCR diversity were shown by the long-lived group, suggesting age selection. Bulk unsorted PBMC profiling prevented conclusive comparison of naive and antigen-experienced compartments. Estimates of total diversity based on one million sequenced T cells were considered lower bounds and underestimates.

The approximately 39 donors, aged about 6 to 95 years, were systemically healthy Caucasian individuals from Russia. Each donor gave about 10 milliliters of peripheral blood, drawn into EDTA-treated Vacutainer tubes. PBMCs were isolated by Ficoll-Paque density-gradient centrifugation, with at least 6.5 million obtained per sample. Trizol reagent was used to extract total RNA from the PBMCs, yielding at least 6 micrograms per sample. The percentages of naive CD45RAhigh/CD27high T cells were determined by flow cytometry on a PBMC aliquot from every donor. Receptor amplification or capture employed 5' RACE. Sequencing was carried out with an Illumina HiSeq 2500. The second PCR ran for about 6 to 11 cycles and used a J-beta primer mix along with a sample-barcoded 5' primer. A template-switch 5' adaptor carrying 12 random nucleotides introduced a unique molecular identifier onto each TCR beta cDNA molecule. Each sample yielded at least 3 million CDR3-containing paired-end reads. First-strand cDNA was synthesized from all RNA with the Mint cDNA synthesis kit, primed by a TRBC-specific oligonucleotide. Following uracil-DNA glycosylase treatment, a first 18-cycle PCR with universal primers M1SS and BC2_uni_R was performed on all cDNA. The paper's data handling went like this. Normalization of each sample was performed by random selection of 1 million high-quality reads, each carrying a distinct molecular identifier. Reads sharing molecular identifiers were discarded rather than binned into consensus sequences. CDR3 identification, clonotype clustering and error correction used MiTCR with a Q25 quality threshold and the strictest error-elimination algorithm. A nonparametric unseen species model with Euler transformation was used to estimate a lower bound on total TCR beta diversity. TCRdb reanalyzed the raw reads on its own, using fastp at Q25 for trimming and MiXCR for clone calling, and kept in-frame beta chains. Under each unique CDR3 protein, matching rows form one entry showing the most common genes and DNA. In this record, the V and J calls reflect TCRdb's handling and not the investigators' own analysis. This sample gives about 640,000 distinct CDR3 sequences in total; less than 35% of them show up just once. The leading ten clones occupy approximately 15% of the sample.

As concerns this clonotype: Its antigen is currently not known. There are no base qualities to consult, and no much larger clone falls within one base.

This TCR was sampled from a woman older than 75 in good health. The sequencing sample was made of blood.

CDR3 protein: CASSQDMGDLLFF. The DNA reads as follows: TGTGCCAGCAGCCAAGATATGGGGGATTTGCTGTTTTTT. The rearrangement joined TRBV3-1 to TRBJ1-4; TRBD1 might be the D gene, on 5 matching bases. The germline V gene (reference sequence) supplies CDR1 LGHDT and CDR2 YNNKEL. Between the V and J ends, shortened by 0 bases and 14 bases respectively, the junction contains 13 bases. The CDR3, cysteine through phenylalanine, is 13 amino acids long. The kept DNA is CDR3 alone, 39 bases in frame from the first base.